This T cell receptor beta chain originates from a study of shared clonotypes between healthy human individuals. The data were produced by immunoSEQ multiplex PCR, yet TCRdb's version contains in-frame clones alone and is incomplete. The data contain 1,500,000 or so clones, roughly 97% of them singletons. This CDR3 spans 18 amino acids. The V gene end was trimmed by 4 bases and the J gene end by 1 base; junction bases not matched to a gene: 10. Germline CDR1 and CDR2: MNHEY and SMNVEV (reference sequence). The sequenced material came from naive CD4+ T cells sorted from blood. Subset noted: CD45RA+ positively selected. The sequence was collected from a man aged 30-40 years in good health. The chain employs TRBV27 and TRBJ2-6; 7 bases fit TRBD1. The CDR3: CASSSPARQGSGANVLTF. The CDR3 bases are TGTGCCAGCAGTTCCCCCGCGCGACAGGGTTCTGGGGCCAACGTCCTGACTTTC.